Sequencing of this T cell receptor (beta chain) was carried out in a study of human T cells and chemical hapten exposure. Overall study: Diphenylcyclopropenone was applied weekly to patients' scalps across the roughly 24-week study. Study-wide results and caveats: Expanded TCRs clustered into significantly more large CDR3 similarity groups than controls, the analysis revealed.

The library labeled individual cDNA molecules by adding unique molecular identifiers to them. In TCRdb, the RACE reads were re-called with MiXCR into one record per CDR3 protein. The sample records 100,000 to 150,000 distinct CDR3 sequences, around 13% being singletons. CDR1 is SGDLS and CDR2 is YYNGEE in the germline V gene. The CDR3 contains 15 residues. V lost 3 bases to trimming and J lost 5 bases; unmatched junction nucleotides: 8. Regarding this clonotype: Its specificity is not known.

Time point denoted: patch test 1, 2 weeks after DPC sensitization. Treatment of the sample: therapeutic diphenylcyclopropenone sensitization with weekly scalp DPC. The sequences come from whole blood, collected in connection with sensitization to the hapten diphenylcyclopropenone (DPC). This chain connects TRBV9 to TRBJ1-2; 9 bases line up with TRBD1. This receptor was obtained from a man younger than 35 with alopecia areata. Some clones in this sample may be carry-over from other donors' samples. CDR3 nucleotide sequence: TGTGCCAGCAGCGAGGGACAGGGAAGAGTATATGGCTACACCTTC. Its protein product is CASSEGQGRVYGYTF.